A selection of T cell receptor beta chains follows, all from one sample in a study of PD-L1 blockade in urothelial cancer. Libraries were prepared by immunoSEQ multiplex PCR; TCRdb keeps only in-frame clonotypes and omits some of them. In the table there are roughly 100,000 clones, approximately 87% of which are singletons. The sample was PBMCs, taken around atezolizumab (anti-PD-L1) treatment. The receptors come from a man aged 65 to 85 with urothelial cancer. Each CDR3 is given with its conserved first and last residue. Fields, in order: D gene, clone size, V gene, J gene, CDR3 DNA, CDR3 protein. A D gene is named only where the DNA matches it firmly. Clone size is stated in some rows and not others, as once, few, many or a class when expanded.

d_call: NA
clone_size: few
v_call: TRBV6-5
j_call: TRBJ1-1
cdr3_nt: TGTGCCAGCAGTCCTCGGACAGACACGAACACTGAAGCTTTCTTT
cdr3_aa: CASSPRTDTNTEAFF

d_call: NA
clone_size: NA
v_call: TRBV6-6
j_call: TRBJ1-5
cdr3_nt: TGTGCCAGCAGCCCGTACAATCAGCCCCAGCATTTT
cdr3_aa: CASSPYNQPQHF

d_call: NA
clone_size: NA
v_call: TRBV2
j_call: TRBJ2-1
cdr3_nt: TGTGCCAGCAGTGAAGGTAGTCTATTTACCGCCAATGAGCAGTTCTTC
cdr3_aa: CASSEGSLFTANEQFF

d_call: NA
clone_size: NA
v_call: TRBV6-1
j_call: TRBJ2-7
cdr3_nt: TGTGCCAGCAGTGATCAGGGGTATAGAAACTTC
cdr3_aa: CASSDQGYRNF

d_call: TRBD1
clone_size: NA
v_call: TRBV5-1
j_call: TRBJ2-2
cdr3_nt: TGCGCCAGCTCCCCGACAGGGGGCGACTCCGGGGAGCTGTTTTTT
cdr3_aa: CASSPTGGDSGELFF

d_call: NA
clone_size: NA
v_call: TRBV4-1
j_call: TRBJ2-5
cdr3_nt: TGCGCCAGCAGCCAAGATCCTCTCGGGGAGACCCAGTACTTC
cdr3_aa: CASSQDPLGETQYF

d_call: TRBD1
clone_size: NA
v_call: TRBV5-1
j_call: TRBJ1-1
cdr3_nt: TGCGCCAGCAGCGGGGGTCCCGGGACAGGACAGAACACTGAAGCTTTCTTT
cdr3_aa: CASSGGPGTGQNTEAFF

d_call: TRBD2
clone_size: NA
v_call: TRBV4-2
j_call: TRBJ2-2
cdr3_nt: TGTGCCAGCAGCCAGGAGAGCGGGAGGGCAAACGGGGAGCTGTTTTTT
cdr3_aa: CASSQESGRANGELFF

d_call: NA
clone_size: NA
v_call: TRBV6-1
j_call: TRBJ1-2
cdr3_nt: TGTGCCAGCAGTGAAGCCCCAGGGGAGGGCTACACCTTC
cdr3_aa: CASSEAPGEGYTF

d_call: NA
clone_size: NA
v_call: TRBV27
j_call: TRBJ2-3
cdr3_nt: TGTGCCAGCAGTCCAGCGGGAGATACGCAGTATTTT
cdr3_aa: CASSPAGDTQYF

d_call: TRBD2
clone_size: once
v_call: TRBV4-2
j_call: TRBJ2-3
cdr3_nt: TGTGCCAGCAGCCCTCAAGGATCGGCTAGCGGGACCTCAGATACGCAGTATTTT
cdr3_aa: CASSPQGSASGTSDTQYF

d_call: TRBD1
clone_size: NA
v_call: TRBV6-5
j_call: TRBJ1-1
cdr3_nt: TGTGCCAGCAGATGGACAGGGGGCGAGACTGAAGCTTTCTTT
cdr3_aa: CASRWTGGETEAFF

d_call: NA
clone_size: NA
v_call: TRBV6-5
j_call: TRBJ2-7
cdr3_nt: TGTGCCAGCAGTCAACCTGGGCCATACTACGAGCAGTACTTC
cdr3_aa: CASSQPGPYYEQYF

d_call: NA
clone_size: NA
v_call: TRBV5-1
j_call: TRBJ2-1
cdr3_nt: TGCGCCAGCAGCCCCACCCTTCCGGGAGTGCAGGACAATGAGCAGTTCTTC
cdr3_aa: CASSPTLPGVQDNEQFF

d_call: NA
clone_size: NA
v_call: TRBV5-5
j_call: TRBJ2-3
cdr3_nt: TGTGCCAGCAGCTTGGGACAGTTATTCCCTAGCACAGATACGCAGTATTTT
cdr3_aa: CASSLGQLFPSTDTQYF

d_call: TRBD2
clone_size: NA
v_call: TRBV5-3
j_call: TRBJ2-2
cdr3_nt: TGTGCCAGCAACCCGGGGGGGACTAACACCGGGGAGCTGTTTTTT
cdr3_aa: CASNPGGTNTGELFF

d_call: TRBD1
clone_size: NA
v_call: TRBV6-1
j_call: TRBJ2-3
cdr3_nt: TGTGCCAGCAGGCCAGGGGGTGTGGGCACAGATACGCAGTATTTT
cdr3_aa: CASRPGGVGTDTQYF

d_call: NA
clone_size: NA
v_call: TRBV2
j_call: TRBJ2-2
cdr3_nt: TGTGCCAGCAGTCAATTAGCGAACACCGGGGAGCTGTTTTTT
cdr3_aa: CASSQLANTGELFF

d_call: NA
clone_size: once
v_call: TRBV2
j_call: TRBJ1-1
cdr3_nt: TGTGCCAGCAGAGGACAGAACACTGAAGCTTTCTTT
cdr3_aa: CASRGQNTEAFF

d_call: TRBD2
clone_size: NA
v_call: TRBV6-1
j_call: TRBJ2-1
cdr3_nt: TGTGCCAGCAGTGCCCCAGGCGGGGGCTCCTACAATGAGCAGTTCTTC
cdr3_aa: CASSAPGGGSYNEQFF

d_call: TRBD2
clone_size: NA
v_call: TRBV5-6
j_call: TRBJ2-7
cdr3_nt: TGTGCCAGCAGTTTAATTAGCGGGCGACCCTACGAGCAGTACTTC
cdr3_aa: CASSLISGRPYEQYF

d_call: NA
clone_size: once
v_call: TRBV11-1
j_call: TRBJ1-2
cdr3_nt: TGTGCCAGCAGCTTAGTCACAGGCTATGGCTACACCTTC
cdr3_aa: CASSLVTGYGYTF

d_call: NA
clone_size: NA
v_call: TRBV25-1
j_call: TRBJ2-7
cdr3_nt: TGTGCCAGCAGTGGGCCGGACACCTCCTACGAGCAGTACTTC
cdr3_aa: CASSGPDTSYEQYF

d_call: NA
clone_size: NA
v_call: TRBV4-2
j_call: TRBJ2-7
cdr3_nt: TGTGCCAGCAGCCAAGAGTGGCTCGGGGGCTCCTACGAGCAGTACTTC
cdr3_aa: CASSQEWLGGSYEQYF

d_call: TRBD2
clone_size: NA
v_call: TRBV2
j_call: TRBJ2-1
cdr3_nt: TGTGCCAGCAGTGGTTCGGGAGGGACCCTTTTCAATGAGCAGTTCTTC
cdr3_aa: CASSGSGGTLFNEQFF

d_call: TRBD1
clone_size: once
v_call: TRBV28
j_call: TRBJ1-3
cdr3_nt: TGTGCCAGCAGTTCGACAGGGTATGGAAACACCATATATTTT
cdr3_aa: CASSSTGYGNTIYF

d_call: NA
clone_size: NA
v_call: TRBV2
j_call: TRBJ2-7
cdr3_nt: TGTGCCAGCAGTTTGGACAGAGACTACGAGCAGTACTTC
cdr3_aa: CASSLDRDYEQYF

d_call: NA
clone_size: NA
v_call: TRBV5-1
j_call: TRBJ1-1
cdr3_nt: TGCGCCAGCAGCTTGGAAGGGAGTGACACTGAAGCTTTCTTT
cdr3_aa: CASSLEGSDTEAFF

d_call: NA
clone_size: NA
v_call: TRBV6-1
j_call: TRBJ2-7
cdr3_nt: TGTGCCAGCTCCGACAGGCCCTACGAGCAGTACTTC
cdr3_aa: CASSDRPYEQYF

d_call: NA
clone_size: NA
v_call: TRBV11-3
j_call: TRBJ2-7
cdr3_nt: TGTGCCAGCAGCTTAGCTACAGACGGCGAGCAGTACTTC
cdr3_aa: CASSLATDGEQYF

d_call: TRBD2
clone_size: few
v_call: TRBV4-1
j_call: TRBJ2-1
cdr3_nt: TGCGCCAGCAGCCGAGGGGGACTAGCGGTCTTGGGAAATGAGCAGTTCTTC
cdr3_aa: CASSRGGLAVLGNEQFF

d_call: TRBD1
clone_size: NA
v_call: TRBV5-1
j_call: TRBJ1-1
cdr3_nt: TGCGCCAGCAGCTCTTACACAGGGGACACTGAAGCTTTCTTT
cdr3_aa: CASSSYTGDTEAFF

d_call: NA
clone_size: NA
v_call: TRBV4-1
j_call: TRBJ1-2
cdr3_nt: TGCGCCAGCAGCCAAGATCCGGCAGGGGCCTACTATGGCTACACCTTC
cdr3_aa: CASSQDPAGAYYGYTF

d_call: TRBD1
clone_size: NA
v_call: TRBV11-2
j_call: TRBJ1-2
cdr3_nt: TGTGCCAGCAGCCCGGGACAGGGGCGCTATGGCTACACCTTC
cdr3_aa: CASSPGQGRYGYTF

d_call: NA
clone_size: NA
v_call: TRBV27
j_call: TRBJ2-2
cdr3_nt: TGTGCCAGCAGTTTCCAGGGCGGGGAGCTGTTTTTT
cdr3_aa: CASSFQGGELFF

d_call: NA
clone_size: NA
v_call: TRBV11-2
j_call: TRBJ1-3
cdr3_nt: TGTGCCAGCAGCTTGGCCGGGGAGTTTGGAAACACCATATATTTT
cdr3_aa: CASSLAGEFGNTIYF

d_call: TRBD1
clone_size: few
v_call: TRBV14
j_call: TRBJ2-5
cdr3_nt: TGTGCCAGCAGCCCATCAACAGGGGGCAAGACCCAGTACTTC
cdr3_aa: CASSPSTGGKTQYF

d_call: TRBD1
clone_size: NA
v_call: TRBV6-1
j_call: TRBJ2-7
cdr3_nt: TGTGCCAGCAGGGGAGTGCGGACAGGCGGGCAGTACTTC
cdr3_aa: CASRGVRTGGQYF

d_call: NA
clone_size: NA
v_call: TRBV15
j_call: TRBJ2-3
cdr3_nt: TGTGCCACCAGCAGAACACGCACAGATACGCAGTATTTT
cdr3_aa: CATSRTRTDTQYF